Below, 16 T cell receptor beta chains from the same sample are listed, as sequenced in a study of beta chain features in type 1 diabetes. Reverse transcribing all isolated RNA meant expressed TCRB transcripts were sequenced. Only in-frame clones appear in the TCRdb table, and some are missing; sequencing was by immunoSEQ multiplex PCR. This sample has roughly 330,000 clones, with approximately 11% found just once. What was sequenced was naive CD4+ T cells from blood. The receptors originated from a woman aged 25 to 45 in good health.

This clone appeared a few times. The chain joins TRBV10-3 to TRBJ1-1; D might be TRBD1 (5 bases). Germline CDR1 is ENHRY and CDR2 is SYGVKD. V lost 0 bases, J lost 1 base, and 12 bases lay in between. CDR3 length: 16 amino acids. The CDR3 nucleotides read TGTGCCATCAGTGAGTCGGGAGGGGCATCGAACACTGAAGCTTTCTTT. This encodes CAISESGGASNTEAFF.

The chain recombines TRBV18 with TRBJ2-1; TRBD1 matches 10 bases. Germline assignment: CDR1 KGHSH and CDR2 LQKENI. V was clipped by 1 base and J by 9 bases; unmatched bases: 3. The CDR3 loop spans 14 amino acids. CDR3 loop: CASSPRDRGTEQFF. CDR3 bases: TGTGCCAGCTCACCACGGGACAGGGGAACTGAGCAGTTCTTC.

This clone was counted only a few times. The chain has TRBV9 and TRBJ2-1; 11 bases align to TRBD2. The length of the CDR3 is 14 residues. V lost 4 bases and J lost 9; bases outside the gene matches: 6. The V gene's germline CDR1 is SGDLS and CDR2 YYNGEE. CDR3 region: CASSPRGLAVEQFF. CDR3 nucleotide sequence: TGTGCCAGCAGCCCTCGGGGACTAGCGGTTGAGCAGTTCTTC.

This clone was observed a handful of times. CDR3 loop: CASSSGTGTPAKNIQYF. In DNA form, the CDR3 reads TGCGCCAGCAGCTCCGGGACAGGGACTCCTGCCAAAAACATTCAGTACTTC. The V call is TRBV5-1, the J call TRBJ2-4; 9 bases fit TRBD1. J gave up 1 base and V 3 bases, and 8 bases lay outside the gene matches. Germline loops: CDR1 SGHRS, CDR2 YFSETQ. The CDR3 has 17 amino acids.

This clone has more than one count but fewer than ten. The rearrangement links TRBV29-1 to TRBJ2-7, with TRBD2 identical over 10 bases. Losses at the gene ends were 4 bases for V and 4 bases for J; bases not matched to a gene: 7. Germline V gives CDR1 SQVTM, CDR2 ANQGSEA. The CDR3 totals 14 residues. The CDR3 coding sequence is TGCAGCGTTGGAAAGTCTAGCGGGAGTTACGAGCAGTACTTC. Translated, it gives CSVGKSSGSYEQYF.

This clone was seen a handful of times. The chain carries TRBV30 and TRBJ2-1; maybe TRBD2 (5 bases). The CDR3 sequence is 16 residues long. Trimming removed 7 bases at V and 4 bases at J, with 23 bases between. Looked up from germline, CDR1 is GTSNPN and CDR2 is SVGIG (reference sequence). The CDR3, as DNA: TGTGCCTTCTTTCCTAGCCCCGGGTCGGGTTACAATGAGCAGTTCTTC. It encodes CAFFPSPGSGYNEQFF.

This clone was seen only a few times. The chain joins TRBV27 to TRBJ2-7, with 7 bases aligning to TRBD1. The CDR3 spans 14 residues. CDR1 MNHEY and CDR2 SMNVEV come from the germline V gene (reference sequence). V lost 4 bases to trimming and J lost 1 base; unmatched junction nucleotides: 4. The CDR3 region is CASSYRGGSYEQYF. The CDR3 DNA reads TGTGCCAGCAGTTACAGGGGCGGGTCCTACGAGCAGTACTTC.

V gene TRBV30 combines with J gene TRBJ1-1; tentative D call: TRBD1 (6 bases). This CDR3 has 14 amino acids. The germline V and J ends were trimmed by 5 bases and 0 bases, with 13 bases remaining between them. Germline V gives CDR1 GTSNPN, CDR2 SVGIG (reference sequence). This chain's CDR3 is CAWVSGQLNTEAFF. The CDR3 coding sequence is TGTGCCTGGGTATCTGGACAGTTGAACACTGAAGCTTTCTTT.

The rearrangement uses TRBV9 and TRBJ2-1, with 11 bases that match TRBD1. Germline CDR1 is SGDLS and CDR2 is YYNGEE. J gave up 6 bases and V 5 bases, and 7 bases lay outside the gene matches. This CDR3 contains 15 residues. The CDR3 region is CASSFGQGASNEQFF. CDR3 DNA sequence: TGTGCCAGCAGTTTCGGACAGGGGGCTTCCAATGAGCAGTTCTTC. Combining the CDR3 with reference TRBV9 and TRBJ2-1 gives the whole variable domain DSGVTQTPKHLITATGQRVTLRCSPRSGDLSVYWYQQSLDQGLQFLIQYYNGEERAKGNILERFSAQQFPDLHSELNLSSLELGDSALYFCASSFGQGASNEQFFGPGTRLTVL.

This clone was found a few times. This chain joins TRBV10-3 and TRBJ2-7, with 11 bases that match TRBD1. Germline V gene sequence: CDR1 ENHRY, CDR2 SYGVKD. V shed 2 bases, J shed 0 bases, and the junction held 0 bases outside the gene matches. The CDR3 has 15 residues. CDR3 coding DNA: TGTGCCATCAGTGAGGGGACAGGGGGCTCCTACGAGCAGTACTTC. Translating gives CAISEGTGGSYEQYF.

This clone was counted between two and nine times. V is TRBV6-1 and J is TRBJ1-1; D might be TRBD1 (6 bases). Trimming shortened V by 6 bases and J by 8 bases, and 16 bases separated the two germline ends. This CDR3 is built from 13 residues. CDR1 and CDR2 (germline): MNHNS, SASEGT. The CDR3 spells CASRTQGRSEAFF. DNA of the CDR3: TGTGCCAGCAGAACCCAGGGGCGGTCCGAAGCTTTCTTT.

The chain joins TRBV7-3 to TRBJ2-1, with 12 bases matching TRBD2. Losses at the gene ends were 8 bases for V and 6 bases for J; bases not matched to a gene: 2. CDR3 size: 13 residues. Per the germline V gene, CDR1 is SGHTA and CDR2 is FQGTGA. CDR3: CASGLAGLNEQFF. In DNA, the CDR3 is TGTGCCAGCGGACTAGCGGGACTCAATGAGCAGTTCTTC. The full variable domain, with the rest looked up from reference TRBV7-3 and TRBJ2-1, is GAGVSQTPSNKVTEKGKYVELRCDPISGHTALYWYRQSLGQGPEFLIYFQGTGAADDSGLPNDRFFAVRPEGSVSTLKIQRTERGDSAVYLCASGLAGLNEQFFGPGTRLTVL.

The chain has TRBV7-2 and TRBJ1-2; 12 nucleotides line up with TRBD1. V lost 5 bases, J lost 8 bases, and 6 bases stayed unmatched. CDR1 is SGHTA and CDR2 is FQGNSA in the germline V gene. The CDR3 sequence is 14 residues long. CDR3 in amino acids: CASSKGQGAQGYTF. CDR3 coding DNA: TGTGCCAGCAGCAAGGGACAGGGGGCGCAAGGCTACACCTTC.

This clone was seen only a few times. The CDR3 coding sequence is TGTGCCAGTAGTATAACGCGCCGGGACAGCTACGAGCAGTACTTC. This gives the protein CASSITRRDSYEQYF. The chain is built from TRBV19 and TRBJ2-7; 7 nucleotides line up with TRBD1. The length of the CDR3 is 15 residues. V lost 2 bases, J lost 3 bases, and 7 bases stayed unmatched. Germline V gene sequence: CDR1 LNHDA, CDR2 SQIVND (reference sequence).

This clone was picked up a small number of times. The V call is TRBV7-2, the J call TRBJ2-1, with 7 bases fitting TRBD2. The CDR3 runs to 16 residues. Per germline, CDR1 SGHTA and CDR2 FQGNSA. The ends lost 1 base at V and 7 bases at J; junction bases unmatched: 10. The CDR3 coding sequence is TGTGCCAGCAGCTTAGTCGCAGCGGGATGGGATAATGAGCAGTTCTTC. Its protein is CASSLVAAGWDNEQFF.

The chain links TRBV28 to TRBJ2-3, with 9 bases identical to TRBD1. Germline CDR1 reads MDHEN; CDR2 reads SYDVKM. The V segment lost 8 bases and the J segment 6 bases; nucleotides outside the gene matches: 6. The CDR3 totals 13 residues. The DNA for the CDR3 is TGTGCCAGCCTGACAGGGGGAAGGGATACGCAGTATTTT. Translated: CASLTGGRDTQYF. Together with reference TRBV28 and TRBJ2-3, the CDR3 gives the full variable domain: DVKVTQSSRYLVKRTGEKVFLECVQDMDHENMFWYRQDPGLGLRLIYFSYDVKMKEKGDIPEGYSVSREKKERFSLILESASTNQTSMYLCASLTGGRDTQYFGPGTRLTVL.